This T cell receptor beta chain is drawn from a study of blood T cell repertoires in COVID-19. Turning to the study itself: Both acute and convalescent COVID-19 samples were obtained from the United States, Italy and Spain. In each case, the material was cDNA or gDNA derived from T cells, B-cell-depleted T cells, or PBMCs.

Germline V gene lookup returns CDR1 SGHNT and CDR2 YENEEA. V trimming: 2 bases; J trimming: 2 bases; junction bases outside the gene matches: 3. The CDR3 length is 15 residues. Per the original data handling: Amplification from reference gene primers served as the basis for estimated nucleated cell counts. Sequenced by immunoSEQ multiplex PCR; TCRdb stores in-frame clones only, minus some. That table furnishes V, J and clone size, whereas the DNA furnished D and trimming. The data contain about 120,000 clones, around 81% of them singletons. The sequenced material came from peripheral blood. The clonotype originates from a man between 70 and 80 years old with acute or convalescent COVID-19. J is TRBJ2-3 and V is TRBV11-3; 8 bases are shared with TRBD2. For the CDR3, the DNA is TGTGCCAGCAGCTTACTTAGCGGGGTCACAGATACGCAGTATTTT. Translating it yields CASSLLSGVTDTQYF.